The present TCR beta chain was sequenced within a study of spatial heterogeneity in lung cancer. As for time point: sample taken at primary tumor resection. This clonotype was observed at least ten times. The antigen remains unidentified. CDR1 and CDR2 (germline): SEHNR, FQNEAQ (reference sequence). The CDR3 sequence is 16 residues long. V lost 4 bases, J lost 3 bases, and 7 bases stayed unmatched. Findings of the study overall: Intratumoral expanded alpha and beta TCR counts were found to track tumor mutation counts. Nonsynonymous mutations, ubiquitous and regional, were tracked respectively by counts of ubiquitous and regional expanded TCRs.

In TCRdb, the 5' RACE reads were re-called with MiXCR into one record per CDR3 protein. The data show about 100,000 distinct CDR3 sequences, with approximately 4.4% seen just once and over 20% held by the top ten. The sample here was lung tumor tissue, taken at surgery. The source of this sequence is a male donor with early-stage non-small cell lung cancer. The gene calls are TRBV7-9 and TRBJ2-1; TRBD2 matches 9 bases. CDR3 bases: TGTGCCAGCAGCTCCCTTAGCGGGAGTGTCTACAATGAGCAGTTCTTC. Its protein product is CASSSLSGSVYNEQFF.